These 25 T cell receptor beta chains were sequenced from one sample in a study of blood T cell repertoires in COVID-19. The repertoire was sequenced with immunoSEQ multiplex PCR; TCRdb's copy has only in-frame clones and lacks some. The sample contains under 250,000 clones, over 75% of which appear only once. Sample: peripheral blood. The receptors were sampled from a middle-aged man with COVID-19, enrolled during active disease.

The DNA for the CDR3 is TGTGCCAGCAGCCCCCGGGGGTTTTTCGAGCAGTACTTC. Amino acid sequence: CASSPRGFFEQYF. The genes are TRBV3-1 (or the pseudogene TRBV3-2) and TRBJ2-7, with a weak D call TRBD2 (6 bases). Trimming left V 4 bases short and J 6 bases short, with 13 bases between. Germline-derived CDR1 and CDR2 are LGHDT and YNNKEL (reference sequence). The CDR3 is 13 amino acids.

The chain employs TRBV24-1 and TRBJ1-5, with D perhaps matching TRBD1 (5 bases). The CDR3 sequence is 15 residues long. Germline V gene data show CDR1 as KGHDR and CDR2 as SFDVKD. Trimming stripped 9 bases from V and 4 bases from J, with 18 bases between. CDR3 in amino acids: CATPRGVVRNQPQHF. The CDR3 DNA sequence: TGTGCCACCCCCCGGGGGGTTGTAAGAAATCAGCCCCAGCATTTT.

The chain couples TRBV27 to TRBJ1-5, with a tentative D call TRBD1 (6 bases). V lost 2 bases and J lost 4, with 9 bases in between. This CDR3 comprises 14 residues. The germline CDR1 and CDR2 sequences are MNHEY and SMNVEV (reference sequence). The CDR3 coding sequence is TGTGCCAGCAGTTTAATAGGACAGAATCAGCCCCAGCATTTT. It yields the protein CASSLIGQNQPQHF.

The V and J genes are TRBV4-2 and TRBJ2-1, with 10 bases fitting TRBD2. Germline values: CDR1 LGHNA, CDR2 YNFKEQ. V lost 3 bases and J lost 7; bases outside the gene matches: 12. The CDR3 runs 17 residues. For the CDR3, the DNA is TGTGCCAGCAGCCATGGTACCGGGACTAGCGTTTCGAATGAGCAGTTCTTC. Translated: CASSHGTGTSVSNEQFF.

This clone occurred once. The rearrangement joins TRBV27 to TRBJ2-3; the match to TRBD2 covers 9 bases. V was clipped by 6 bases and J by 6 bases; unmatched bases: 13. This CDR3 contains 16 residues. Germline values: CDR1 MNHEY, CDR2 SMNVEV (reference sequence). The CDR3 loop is CASRIIGGRAPDTQYF. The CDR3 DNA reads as TGTGCCAGCAGAATAATCGGCGGGAGGGCCCCCGATACGCAGTATTTT.

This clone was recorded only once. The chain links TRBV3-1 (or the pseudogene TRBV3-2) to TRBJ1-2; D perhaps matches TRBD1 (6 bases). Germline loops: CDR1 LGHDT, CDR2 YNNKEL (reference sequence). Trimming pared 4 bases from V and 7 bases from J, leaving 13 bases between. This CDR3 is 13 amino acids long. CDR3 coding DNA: TGTGCCAGCAGCCCGCGGGGGGCTCTTGGCTACACCTTC. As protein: CASSPRGALGYTF.

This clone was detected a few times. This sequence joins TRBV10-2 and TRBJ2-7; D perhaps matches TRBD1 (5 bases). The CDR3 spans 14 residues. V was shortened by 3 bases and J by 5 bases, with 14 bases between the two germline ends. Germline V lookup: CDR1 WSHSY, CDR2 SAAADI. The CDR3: CASSDVGVRDEQYF. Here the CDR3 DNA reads TGCGCCAGCAGTGATGTAGGGGTACGGGACGAGCAGTACTTC.

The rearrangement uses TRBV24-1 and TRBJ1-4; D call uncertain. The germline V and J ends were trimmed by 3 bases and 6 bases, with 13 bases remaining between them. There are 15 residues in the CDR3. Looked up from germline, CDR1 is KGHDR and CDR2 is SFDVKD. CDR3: CATSDPTDGDEKLFF. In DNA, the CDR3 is TGTGCCACCAGTGATCCAACCGACGGGGATGAAAAACTGTTTTTT.

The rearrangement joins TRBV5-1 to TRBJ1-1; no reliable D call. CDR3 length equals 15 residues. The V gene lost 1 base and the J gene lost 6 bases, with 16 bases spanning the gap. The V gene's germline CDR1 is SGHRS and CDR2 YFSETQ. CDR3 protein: CASSLSFRLGAEAFF. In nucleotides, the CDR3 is TGCGCCAGCAGCTTGAGTTTCCGTCTTGGAGCTGAAGCTTTCTTT.

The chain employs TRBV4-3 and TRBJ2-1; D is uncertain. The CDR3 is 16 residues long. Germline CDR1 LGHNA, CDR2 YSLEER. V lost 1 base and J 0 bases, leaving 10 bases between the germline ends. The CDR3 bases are TGCGCCAGCAGCCAAGTGTGGCGGAGCTCCTACAATGAGCAGTTCTTC. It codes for CASSQVWRSSYNEQFF.

The CDR3 protein is CASSGDRGRNTEAFF. The CDR3 bases are TGTGCCAGCAGCGGAGACAGGGGGCGTAACACTGAAGCTTTCTTT. The chain employs TRBV9 and TRBJ1-1, with 10 positions matching TRBD1. Trimming removed 3 bases from V and 2 bases from J; junction bases left unmatched: 4. The germline CDR1 and CDR2 sequences are SGDLS and YYNGEE. The CDR3 totals 15 residues. Looking up the rest from reference TRBV9 and TRBJ1-1 gives the full variable domain: DSGVTQTPKHLITATGQRVTLRCSPRSGDLSVYWYQQSLDQGLQFLIQYYNGEERAKGNILERFSAQQFPDLHSELNLSSLELGDSALYFCASSGDRGRNTEAFFGQGTRLTVV.

CDR3 sequence reads: CASRAQGATDEQYF. The CDR3 DNA sequence: TGTGCCAGCAGGGCGCAGGGGGCCACGGACGAGCAGTACTTC. The rearrangement joins TRBV2 to TRBJ2-7; 8 bases line up with TRBD1. CDR3 size: 14 residues. V gave up 6 bases and J gave up 5 bases; unmatched junction bases: 9. The germline V gene has CDR1 SNHLY and CDR2 FYNNEI.

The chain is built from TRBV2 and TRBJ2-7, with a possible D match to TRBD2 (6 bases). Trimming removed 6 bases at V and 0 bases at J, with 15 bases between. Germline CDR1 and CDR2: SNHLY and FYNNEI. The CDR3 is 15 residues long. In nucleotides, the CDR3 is TGTGCCAGCAGCTACCCGGGACTTCTCTCCTACGAGCAGTACTTC. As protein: CASSYPGLLSYEQYF.

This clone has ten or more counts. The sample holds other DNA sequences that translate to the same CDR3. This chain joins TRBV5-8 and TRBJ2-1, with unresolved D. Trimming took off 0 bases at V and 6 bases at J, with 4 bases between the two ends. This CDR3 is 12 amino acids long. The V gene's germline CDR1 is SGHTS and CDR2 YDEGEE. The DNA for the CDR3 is TGTGCCAGCAGCTTGGGAGGCAATGAGCAGTTCTTC. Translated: CASSLGGNEQFF.

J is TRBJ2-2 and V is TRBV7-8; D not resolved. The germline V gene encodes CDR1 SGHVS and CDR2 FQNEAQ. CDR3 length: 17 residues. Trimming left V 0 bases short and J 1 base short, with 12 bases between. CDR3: CASSLARLAGNTGELFF. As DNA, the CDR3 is TGTGCCAGCAGCTTAGCTCGGCTGGCAGGGAACACCGGGGAGCTGTTTTTT.

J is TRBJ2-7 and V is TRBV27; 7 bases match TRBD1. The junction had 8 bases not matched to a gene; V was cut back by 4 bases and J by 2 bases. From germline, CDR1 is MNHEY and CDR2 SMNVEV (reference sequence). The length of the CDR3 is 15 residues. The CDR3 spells CASSSPTGTAYEQYF. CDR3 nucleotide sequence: TGTGCCAGCAGTTCACCAACCGGGACAGCCTACGAGCAGTACTTC.

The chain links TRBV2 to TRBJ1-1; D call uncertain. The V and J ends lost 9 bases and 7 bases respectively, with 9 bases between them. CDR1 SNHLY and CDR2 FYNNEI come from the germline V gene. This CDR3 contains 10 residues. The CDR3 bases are TGTGCCAGTCAGGTGATTGAAGCTTTCTTT. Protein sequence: CASQVIEAFF.

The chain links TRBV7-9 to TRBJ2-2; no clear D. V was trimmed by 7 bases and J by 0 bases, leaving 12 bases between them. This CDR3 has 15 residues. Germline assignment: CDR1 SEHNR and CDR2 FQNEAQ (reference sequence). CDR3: CASILATTNTGELFF. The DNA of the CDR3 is TGTGCCAGCATCTTGGCCACCACGAACACCGGGGAGCTGTTTTTT.

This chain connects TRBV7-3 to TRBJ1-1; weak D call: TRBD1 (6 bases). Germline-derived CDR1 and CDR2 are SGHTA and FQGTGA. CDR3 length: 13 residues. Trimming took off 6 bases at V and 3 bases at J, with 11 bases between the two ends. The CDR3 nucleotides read TGTGCCAGCAGGTCGGGGGGCCACACTGAAGCTTTCTTT. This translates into CASRSGGHTEAFF.

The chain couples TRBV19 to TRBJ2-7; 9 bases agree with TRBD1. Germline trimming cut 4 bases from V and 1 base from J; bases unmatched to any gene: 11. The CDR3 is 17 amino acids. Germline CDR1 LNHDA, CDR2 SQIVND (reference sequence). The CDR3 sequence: CASSTGPGQGRSYEQYF. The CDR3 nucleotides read TGTGCCAGTAGTACCGGGCCGGGACAGGGTAGATCCTACGAGCAGTACTTC.

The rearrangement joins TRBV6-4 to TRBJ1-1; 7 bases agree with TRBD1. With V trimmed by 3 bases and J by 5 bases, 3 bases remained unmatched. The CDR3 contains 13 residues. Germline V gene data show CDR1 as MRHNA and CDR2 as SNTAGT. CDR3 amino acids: CASSEQGGTEAFF. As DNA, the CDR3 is TGTGCCAGCAGTGAGCAGGGGGGTACTGAAGCTTTCTTT.

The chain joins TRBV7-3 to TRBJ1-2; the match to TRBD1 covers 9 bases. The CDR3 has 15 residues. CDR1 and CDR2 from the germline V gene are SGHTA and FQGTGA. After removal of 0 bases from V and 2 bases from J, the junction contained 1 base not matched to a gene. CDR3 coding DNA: TGTGCCAGCAGCTTAACGGGACAGGGCAACTATGGCTACACCTTC. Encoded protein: CASSLTGQGNYGYTF.

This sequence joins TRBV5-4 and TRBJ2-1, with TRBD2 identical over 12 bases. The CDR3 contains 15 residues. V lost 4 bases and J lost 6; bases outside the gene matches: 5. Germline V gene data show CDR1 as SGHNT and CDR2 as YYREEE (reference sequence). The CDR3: CASSTRTSGVNEQFF. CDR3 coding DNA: TGTGCCAGCAGCACGCGGACTAGCGGGGTCAATGAGCAGTTCTTC.

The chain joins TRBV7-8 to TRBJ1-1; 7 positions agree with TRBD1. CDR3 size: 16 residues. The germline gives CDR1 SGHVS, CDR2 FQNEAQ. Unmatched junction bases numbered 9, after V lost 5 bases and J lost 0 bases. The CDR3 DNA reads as TGTGCCAGCAGCCCTAGGCCGACAGGGATGAACACTGAAGCTTTCTTT. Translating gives CASSPRPTGMNTEAFF. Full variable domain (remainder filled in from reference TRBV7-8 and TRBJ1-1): GAGVSQSPRYKVAKRGQDVALRCDPISGHVSLFWYQQALGQGPEFLTYFQNEAQLDKSGLPSDRFFAERPEGSVSTLKIQRTQQEDSAVYLCASSPRPTGMNTEAFFGQGTRLTVV.

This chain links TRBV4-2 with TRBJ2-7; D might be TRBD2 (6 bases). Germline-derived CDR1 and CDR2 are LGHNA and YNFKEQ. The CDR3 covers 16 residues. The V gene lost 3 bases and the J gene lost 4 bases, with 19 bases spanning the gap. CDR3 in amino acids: CASSHLATGVNYEQYF. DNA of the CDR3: TGTGCCAGCAGCCACCTCGCGACGGGAGTTAATTACGAGCAGTACTTC.